The 20 T cell receptor beta chains below were found in one sample sequenced in a study of blood T cells in healthy people across ages. Then a second PCR, running roughly 7 to 11 cycles, was carried out with a sample-barcoded 5' primer and a J-beta primer mix. In TCRdb, the 5' RACE reads were re-called with MiXCR into one record per CDR3 protein. The sample includes more than 800,000 distinct CDR3 sequences, around 28% of them seen just once. Specimen: blood. The receptors derive from a woman aged 80 or over in good health.

This clonotype was seen repeatedly, ten times or more. CDR3 in amino acids: CASRASFTRTALTSTDTQYF. For the CDR3, the DNA is TGTGCCAGCAGGGCATCCTTTACCCGGACCGCCCTTACTAGCACAGATACGCAGTATTTT. This rearrangement joins TRBV6-1 to TRBJ2-3, with no clear D. The V and J ends lost 6 bases and 0 bases respectively, with 28 bases between them. The CDR3 has 20 amino acids. Germline V gene sequence: CDR1 MNHNS, CDR2 SASEGT.

This chain links TRBV9 with TRBJ2-7; 10 bases are a match to TRBD2. The CDR3 runs 16 residues. V lost 4 bases and J lost 3; bases outside the gene matches: 10. Germline loops: CDR1 SGDLS, CDR2 YYNGEE. The DNA of the CDR3 is TGTGCCAGCAGCCGCGACCCTAGCGGGGGAAACTACGAGCAGTACTTC. It translates to CASSRDPSGGNYEQYF.

This clonotype was counted at least ten times. The chain links TRBV7-6 to TRBJ2-7; 9 nucleotides align to TRBD1. Trimming cost V 0 bases and J 5 bases; bases outside gene matches: 11. The CDR3 loop spans 17 amino acids. Germline V lookup: CDR1 SGHVS, CDR2 FNYEAQ. The CDR3 bases are TGTGCCAGCAGCTTAGCAGGGTCAAGGACAGGGGCAAACGAGCAGTACTTC. Encoded protein: CASSLAGSRTGANEQYF.

The table lists this clonotype with many counts. The chain couples TRBV12-3 or TRBV12-4 to TRBJ1-6; 9 positions match TRBD1. V lost 6 bases to trimming and J lost 13 bases; unmatched junction nucleotides: 10. The length of the CDR3 is 14 residues. The CDR3, as DNA: TGTGCCAGCAGCCTGGGACAGGGCGTCCCCCCCCTCCACTTT. It yields the protein CASSLGQGVPPLHF.

This clonotype was seen many times. The rearrangement links TRBV10-3 to TRBJ2-7, with TRBD1 matching over 8 bases. With V trimmed by 0 bases and J by 5 bases, 6 bases remained unmatched. The V gene's germline CDR1 is ENHRY and CDR2 SYGVKD. This CDR3 contains 15 residues. In nucleotides, the CDR3 is TGTGCCATCAGTGAGTCCAGGACAGGGAGCAACGAGCAGTACTTC. Translation gives CAISESRTGSNEQYF.

This clonotype occurred many times. In nucleotides, the CDR3 is TGCGCCAGCAGCTTGCTGCGGGGGGGTTACAATGAGCAGTTCTTC. It yields the protein CASSLLRGGYNEQFF. This chain uses TRBV5-1 with TRBJ2-1; 9 bases are a match to TRBD2. Germline loops: CDR1 SGHRS, CDR2 YFSETQ. This CDR3 contains 15 residues. The V segment lost 1 base and the J segment 4 bases; nucleotides outside the gene matches: 3.

Comment on this clonotype: Compared with germline, one end of the junction differs, possibly owing to a read error. V is TRBV10-3 and J is TRBJ2-1; 12 positions agree with TRBD2. The germline V gene encodes CDR1 ENHRY and CDR2 SYGVKD. The CDR3 covers 15 residues. For the CDR3, the DNA is TGTGCCTTCAGTACTAGCGGGGGGCGGAACAATGAGCAGTTCTTC. Its translation: CAFSTSGGRNNEQFF.

This clonotype was seen repeatedly, ten times or more. The chain recombines TRBV7-2 with TRBJ2-1; D ambiguous. Trimming left V 0 bases short and J 11 bases short, with 5 bases between. Germline V gives CDR1 SGHTA, CDR2 FQGNSA. This CDR3 contains 11 residues. The CDR3: CASSLAGKQFF. The CDR3 nucleotides are TGTGCCAGCAGCTTAGCGGGGAAGCAGTTCTTC.

The chain carries TRBV20-1 and TRBJ1-2; possibly TRBD1 for D (5 bases). The CDR3 spans 14 residues. CDR1 DFQATT and CDR2 SNEGSKA come from the germline V gene (reference sequence). Trimming stripped 0 bases from V and 4 bases from J, with 12 bases between. This CDR3 is CSAREGVGAYGYTF. CDR3 sequence (DNA): TGCAGTGCTAGAGAAGGGGTTGGAGCCTATGGCTACACCTTC.

This clonotype was counted only a few times. The CDR3, as DNA: TGCGCCAGCAGCCAAGGCGGACAACTTTCGCGGGATACGCAGTATTTT. Encoded protein: CASSQGGQLSRDTQYF. The chain recombines TRBV4-3 with TRBJ2-3; D may be TRBD1 (5 bases). V was trimmed by 1 base and J by 6 bases, leaving 17 bases between them. Germline V lookup: CDR1 LGHNA, CDR2 YSLEER. The CDR3 is 16 amino acids.

This clonotype was seen more than once but under ten times. The chain recombines TRBV5-6 with TRBJ1-6, with D possibly being TRBD1 (5 bases). Germline values: CDR1 SGHDT, CDR2 YYEEEE. Trimming removed 1 base at V and 8 bases at J, with 13 bases between. This CDR3 region has 15 residues. The CDR3 region is CASSLFKGRHSPLHF. In DNA form, the CDR3 reads TGTGCCAGCAGCTTGTTTAAGGGGAGGCATTCACCCCTCCACTTT.

The chain combines TRBV10-2 with TRBJ1-1, with TRBD1 as a possible D gene (5 bases). This CDR3 contains 14 residues. Germline CDR1 is WSHSY and CDR2 is SAAADI. Trimming cost V 7 bases and J 5 bases, with 17 bases left between them. The CDR3 reads CASMLQGSGTEAFF. The DNA of the CDR3 is TGCGCCAGCATGCTCCAGGGCTCAGGGACTGAAGCTTTCTTT.

This chain uses TRBV7-2 with TRBJ1-2, with 8 bases fitting TRBD1. This CDR3 spans 16 amino acids. CDR1 and CDR2 from the germline V gene are SGHTA and FQGNSA. The ends lost 5 bases at V and 6 bases at J; junction bases unmatched: 14. The CDR3 nucleotides read TGTGCCAGCAGCCGGACAGGGTCCCTAACGACCCATGGCTACACCTTC. Encoded protein: CASSRTGSLTTHGYTF.

This clonotype appeared many times. The genes are TRBV6-1 and TRBJ2-5; D not certain. Gene TRBJ2-7 matches the end of the DNA better, so the J call may be wrong. The CDR3 runs 13 residues. Looked up from germline, CDR1 is MNHNS and CDR2 is SASEGT. The CDR3 reads CASSEVAVGEQYF. The CDR3 nucleotides are TGTGCCAGCAGTGAAGTCGCGGTCGGCGAGCAGTACTTC.

This clonotype was seen repeatedly, ten times or more. The J gene is TRBJ2-3, the V gene TRBV30, with D tentatively TRBD1 (6 bases). Deletions cut 4 bases from V and 4 bases from J, with 18 bases between. The CDR3 consists of 15 residues. The V gene's germline CDR1 is GTSNPN and CDR2 SVGIG (reference sequence). The CDR3 sequence is CAWTRTGSRADTQYF. CDR3 DNA sequence: TGTGCCTGGACCCGAACAGGGAGCCGCGCAGATACGCAGTATTTT.

There are many counts of this clonotype. This chain joins TRBV12-3 or TRBV12-4 and TRBJ2-3; D call uncertain. There are 12 residues in the CDR3. V was pared by 4 bases and J by 1 base, with 3 bases between. The CDR3 reads CASSYGTDTQYF. For the CDR3, the DNA is TGTGCCAGCAGTTACGGCACAGATACGCAGTATTTT.

This clonotype has ten or more counts. The CDR3 region is CSARDARYTNSPLHF. DNA for the CDR3: TGCAGTGCTAGAGATGCGCGGTATACGAATTCACCCCTCCACTTT. The chain couples TRBV20-1 to TRBJ1-6; D call uncertain. Between the trimmed V and J ends, which lost 0 bases and 7 bases, there was a span of 13 bases. There are 15 residues in the CDR3. Per germline, CDR1 DFQATT and CDR2 SNEGSKA (reference sequence).

This clonotype occurred many times. J is TRBJ1-2 and V is TRBV20-1, with D perhaps matching TRBD1 (6 bases). Germline V gene data show CDR1 as DFQATT and CDR2 as SNEGSKA (reference sequence). The V gene lost 0 bases and the J gene lost 4 bases, with 21 bases spanning the gap. The CDR3 is 17 amino acids. As DNA, the CDR3 is TGCAGTGCTAGAGATTCGGGGGGGGGCAGTTGGACCTATGGCTACACCTTC. Encoded protein: CSARDSGGGSWTYGYTF.

Turning to this clonotype: At one of its ends the junction is not consistent with the germline gene, which may arise from a read error. V is TRBV7-9 and J is TRBJ2-1; TRBD1 is a possible D gene (5 bases). Germline V CDR1 and CDR2: SEHNR, FQNEAQ (reference sequence). CDR3 size: 13 residues. The CDR3 reads CANSLEGAYEQFF. The CDR3 DNA follows: TGTGCCAACAGCTTAGAAGGGGCCTATGAGCAGTTCTTC.

V gene TRBV7-9 combines with J gene TRBJ2-3; D not certain. Trimming pared 5 bases from V and 8 bases from J, leaving 8 bases between. Germline V gene sequence: CDR1 SEHNR, CDR2 FQNEAQ (reference sequence). The length of the CDR3 is 11 residues. The CDR3: CASSGDFTQYF. CDR3 coding DNA: TGTGCCAGCAGCGGAGATTTTACGCAGTATTTT.